This T cell receptor beta chain was sequenced in a study of T-cell memory formation after mild COVID-19 (dated by TCRdb to 2020 to 2022). Notes on the research overall: TCR sequence clusters from the two donors were found to be largely donor specific. T-cell clones expanding and contracting after mild COVID-19 in two donors were tracked by longitudinal TCRalpha and TCRbeta repertoire sequencing. Two young, previously healthy adult volunteers made up the cohort, one male and one female. General conclusions and limits of the study: The second-wave clones that peaked on day 37 were not confirmed to be SARS-CoV-2 specific. Contracting CD4+ clones turned up mainly in the CM and EM memory subsets, whereas EMRA was where CD8+ clones were enriched. Only two mild cases were covered in the study, and larger cohorts including severe cases with pre-infection samples were considered necessary. From day 15 to 85, contracting clones showed balanced CD4/CD8 phenotypes, whereas a second wave of clones that expanded from day 15 to 37 leaned towards CD4+. Some responding clones were detected in pre-infection memory, suggesting pre-existing cross-reactive memory T cells joined the SARS-CoV-2 response.

Sequencing instrument: Illumina NovaSeq 6000. Using 5'RACE with constant-segment primers, TCRalpha and TCRbeta cDNA libraries were constructed, with sample barcodes and unique molecular identifiers added in the process. Trizol reagent was used to extract RNA from every sample. Library amplification was performed in two PCR steps, and a second sample barcode and Illumina TruSeq adapters were introduced in the second step. The libraries were sequenced on an Illumina NovaSeq using 2 x 150 bp paired-end reads. Regarding the original processing steps: The reads were demultiplexed and collapsed into UMI-guided consensus sequences using migec v1.2.7. Using mixcr v2.1.11, UMI consensuses were aligned to TRA and TRB V and J templates and then assembled into clonotypes. Clonotypes were classified as expanded or contracted when called significant by both edgeR and NoisET, with noise models trained on biological replicates. For edgeR calls, the thresholds were a false discovery rate-adjusted p below 0.01 and a log2 fold-change of 1. As an exploratory analysis of dynamics, max-normalized trajectories of the 1000 most abundant clonotypes were examined with PCA combined with hierarchical clustering. Separately sequenced CD4+ and CD8+ repertoires were used to assign a CD4 or CD8 phenotype to each responding clone. The public reads were run again by TCRdb, first through fastp at Q25 and then through MiXCR, and only productive beta chains were kept. Records with the same CDR3 protein are collapsed into one entry carrying the most frequent genes and DNA. These V and J calls derive from TCRdb rather than the authors' analysis. The sample data list over 15,000 distinct CDR3 sequences, and over 20% of these were observed just once. The ten largest clones capture 55% to 70% of the sample.

Notes on this clonotype: Its antigen specificity is not known. No base quality information exists; no much larger clone differs at one position.

PBMCs were isolated by Ficoll-Paque density gradient centrifugation. Trimming removed 6 bases from V and 7 bases from J, leaving 13 bases between the germline ends. CDR1 and CDR2 (LNHDA, SQIVND) derive from the germline V gene (reference sequence). From its cysteine to its phenylalanine, the CDR3 spans 13 amino acids. The retained sequence is limited to the CDR3, 39 bases, with the frame set at the first base. The clonotype was recovered from a man between 18 and 29 years old who had mild COVID-19 (a few samples of this study predate the infection). The sample titles of this study are shuffled in the database, so cell type and time point are left out; the donor was told from shared clones. The rearrangement joined TRBV19 to TRBJ1-5, with the D gene call left open. What was sequenced was PBMCs or a T cell subset sorted from them (not recorded which). The CDR3 here reads CASRPWVGQPQHF. The sequenced DNA is TGTGCCAGTAGGCCTTGGGTTGGGCAGCCCCAGCATTTT. With all but the CDR3 taken from the reference TRBV19 and TRBJ1-5 genes, the full variable domain is: DGGITQSPKYLFRKEGQNVTLSCEQNLNHDAMYWYRQDPGQGLRLIYYSQIVNDFQKGDIAEGYSVSREKKESFPLTVTSAQKNPTAFYLCASRPWVGQPQHFGDGTRLSIL.